The clone carrying this T cell receptor (beta chain) was seen a few times. Its cognate antigen is unknown. This sample stems from a study of early T cells in non-severe SARS-CoV-2 infection. Study at large: Chains were not paired, and sequencing was done on bulk RNA from unsorted whole blood. Broader study findings: VDJdb matching, biased toward anti-spike CD8 responses, missed private and CD4 specificities.

Unique molecular identifiers were attached to individual cDNA molecules. TCRdb recomputed calls from the 5' RACE reads with MiXCR, one row per CDR3 protein. This sample carries about 68,000 distinct CDR3 sequences, more than 10% of them seen once, and the ten largest clones take over 1.5%. V was clipped by 7 bases and J by 8 bases, with 17 bases between them. CDR1 is SNHLY, CDR2 FYNNEI, per germline. The CDR3 extends over 13 amino acids. The chain uses TRBV2 and TRBJ1-2; D call uncertain. The receptor comes from an adult who was a healthcare worker with PCR-confirmed SARS-CoV-2 infection or an uninfected control (not recorded which). The sequenced sample consisted of whole blood. The CDR3 sequence is CASIGRPSGGYTF. CDR3 nucleotides: TGTGCCAGCATCGGTCGTCCCAGCGGGGGCTACACCTTC.